Listed below are T cell receptor beta chains from one sample, sequenced in a study of T cell responses to AZD1222 COVID-19 vaccine. Profiling relied on immunoSEQ multiplex PCR, and the TCRdb table lists in-frame clones only, not all of them. The table shows around 79,000 clones, with roughly 87% occurring only once. The source was peripheral blood, collected on day 0 of AZD1222 vaccination. Every receptor here comes from an adult in good health. CDR3s include the opening cysteine and the closing phenylalanine or tryptophan. A D gene is named only where the DNA matches it firmly.

CDR3 protein: CASGEGSVSGEGAFF
V gene: TRBV5-1
D gene: NA
CDR3 length: 15
J gene: TRBJ1-1

CDR3 protein: CASSQGTAPVSQPQHF
V gene: TRBV18
D gene: TRBD1
CDR3 length: 16
J gene: TRBJ1-5

CDR3 protein: CASLAGIGDTIYF
V gene: TRBV6-5
D gene: NA
CDR3 length: 13
J gene: TRBJ1-3

CDR3 protein: CASSEGASWQGTEAFF
V gene: TRBV2
D gene: NA
CDR3 length: 16
J gene: TRBJ1-1

CDR3 protein: CASSPTGAGWPDTQYF
V gene: TRBV7-3
D gene: NA
CDR3 length: 16
J gene: TRBJ2-3

CDR3 protein: CASSPQSGGYNEQFF
V gene: TRBV19
D gene: TRBD2
CDR3 length: 15
J gene: TRBJ2-1

CDR3 protein: CATYGTSGSNEQFF
V gene: TRBV10-3
D gene: TRBD2
CDR3 length: 14
J gene: TRBJ2-1

CDR3 protein: CASSPRRDFTYNEQFF
V gene: TRBV18
D gene: NA
CDR3 length: 16
J gene: TRBJ2-1

CDR3 protein: CSGRTSSNEQFF
V gene: TRBV29-1
D gene: TRBD2
CDR3 length: 12
J gene: TRBJ2-1

CDR3 protein: CSARGDVNTGELFF
V gene: TRBV29-1
D gene: NA
CDR3 length: 14
J gene: TRBJ2-2

CDR3 protein: CATTDTTGSNQPQHF
V gene: TRBV6-1
D gene: TRBD1
CDR3 length: 15
J gene: TRBJ1-5

CDR3 protein: CASSPLGGAADTQYF
V gene: TRBV3-1/TRBV3-2
D gene: NA
CDR3 length: 15
J gene: TRBJ2-3

CDR3 protein: CASRRDRGHEQYF
V gene: TRBV6-5
D gene: TRBD1
CDR3 length: 13
J gene: TRBJ2-7

CDR3 protein: CASSLPGVYTIYF
V gene: TRBV12-3/TRBV12-4
D gene: NA
CDR3 length: 13
J gene: TRBJ1-3

CDR3 protein: CASSLGTGRVGYTF
V gene: TRBV3-1/TRBV3-2
D gene: TRBD1
CDR3 length: 14
J gene: TRBJ1-2

CDR3 protein: CASRIQGGHGYTF
V gene: TRBV5-5
D gene: TRBD1
CDR3 length: 13
J gene: TRBJ1-2

CDR3 protein: CASSLGLSGNTDTQYF
V gene: TRBV11-2
D gene: TRBD2
CDR3 length: 16
J gene: TRBJ2-3

CDR3 protein: CASSFHEVQIQPLHF
V gene: TRBV7-2
D gene: NA
CDR3 length: 15
J gene: TRBJ1-6

CDR3 protein: CASSQDETGLSDEQFF
V gene: TRBV14
D gene: NA
CDR3 length: 16
J gene: TRBJ2-1

CDR3 protein: CASSQAAQGHNNEKLFF
V gene: TRBV4-3
D gene: NA
CDR3 length: 17
J gene: TRBJ1-4